This T cell receptor beta chain was captured by sequencing in a study of patients and donors after allogeneic stem cell transplantation. TCRdb recomputed calls from the RT-PCR reads with MiXCR, one row per CDR3 protein. Of hundreds of thousands of distinct CDR3 sequences in the sample, approximately 16% were seen once. This CDR3 is 13 amino acids long. V lost 0 bases and J lost 2, with 6 bases in between. CDR1 is SGDLS, CDR2 YYNGEE, per germline. This clonotype was seen a few times. The rearrangement links TRBV9 to TRBJ2-7; D is uncertain. What was sequenced was blood, either unsorted or a sorted T cell fraction (not recorded which). This sequence was found in a human donor who was either an allogeneic HSCT recipient or a stem cell or donor lymphocyte infusion donor (not recorded which). It is not recorded whose cells these are; they may come from a transplant donor. The CDR3 DNA reads as TGTGCCAGCAGCGTAGACAGCCCCTACGAGCAGTACTTC. It is translated as CASSVDSPYEQYF.